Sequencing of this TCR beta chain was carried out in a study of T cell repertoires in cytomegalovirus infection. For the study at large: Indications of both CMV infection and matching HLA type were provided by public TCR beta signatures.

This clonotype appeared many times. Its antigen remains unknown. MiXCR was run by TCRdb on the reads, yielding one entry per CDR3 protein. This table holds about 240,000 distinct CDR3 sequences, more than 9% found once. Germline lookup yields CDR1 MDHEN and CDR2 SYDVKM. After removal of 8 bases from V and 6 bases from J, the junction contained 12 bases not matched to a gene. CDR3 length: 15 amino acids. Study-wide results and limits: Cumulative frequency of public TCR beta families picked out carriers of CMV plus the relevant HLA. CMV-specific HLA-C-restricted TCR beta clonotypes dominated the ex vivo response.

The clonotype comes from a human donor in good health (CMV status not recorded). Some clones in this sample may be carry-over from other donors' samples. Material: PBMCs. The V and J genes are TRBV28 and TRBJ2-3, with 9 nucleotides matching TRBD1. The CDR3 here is CASGGRGQGPDTQYF. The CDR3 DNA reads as TGTGCCAGCGGCGGGAGAGGACAGGGGCCCGATACGCAGTATTTT.